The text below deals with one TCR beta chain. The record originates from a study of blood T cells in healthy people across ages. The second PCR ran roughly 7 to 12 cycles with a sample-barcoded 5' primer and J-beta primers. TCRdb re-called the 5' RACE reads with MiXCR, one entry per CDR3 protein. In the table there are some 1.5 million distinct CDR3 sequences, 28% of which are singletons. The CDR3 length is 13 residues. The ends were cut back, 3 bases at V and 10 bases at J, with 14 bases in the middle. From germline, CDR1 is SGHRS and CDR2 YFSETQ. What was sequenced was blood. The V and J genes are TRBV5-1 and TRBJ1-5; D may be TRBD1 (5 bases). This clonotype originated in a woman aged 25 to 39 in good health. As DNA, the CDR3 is TGCGCCAGCAGCTGGGGGGAAAGGGGACCCCAGCATTTT. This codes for CASSWGERGPQHF.